A single sample gave rise to the 20 T cell receptor beta chains below, sequenced in a study of cytomegalovirus exposure and HLA in healthy donors. Libraries were prepared by immunoSEQ multiplex PCR; TCRdb keeps only in-frame clonotypes and omits some of them. The sample includes approximately 140,000 clones, more than 85% of them seen just once. The sample taken for sequencing was PBMCs. These receptors were collected from a man between 18 and 35 years old in good health and CMV-seropositive.

This clone was seen a single time. The chain uses TRBV6-1 and TRBJ1-6; D is unclear. The germline V and J ends were trimmed by 6 bases and 0 bases, with 9 bases remaining between them. The CDR3 consists of 15 residues. Germline loops: CDR1 MNHNS, CDR2 SASEGT. CDR3 sequence reads: CASSPRSSYNSPLHF. Here the CDR3 DNA reads TGTGCCAGCAGCCCAAGGAGCTCCTATAATTCACCCCTCCACTTT.

This chain links TRBV6-9 with TRBJ2-1, with TRBD1 as a possible D gene (5 bases). Germline-derived CDR1 and CDR2 are MNHGY and SVAAGI. The CDR3 has 15 residues. V was pared by 3 bases and J by 6 bases, with 15 bases between. This chain's CDR3 is CASSYGFGARNEQFF. CDR3 DNA sequence: TGTGCCAGCAGTTACGGATTTGGGGCTCGCAATGAGCAGTTCTTC.

The chain joins TRBV28 to TRBJ2-7, with 7 bases fitting TRBD2. The CDR3 runs 13 residues. Per germline, CDR1 MDHEN and CDR2 SYDVKM. The ends lost 6 bases at V and 6 bases at J; junction bases unmatched: 8. In DNA form, the CDR3 reads TGTGCCAGCAGGATTTGGGGAGGGAGCGAGCAGTACTTC. Protein sequence: CASRIWGGSEQYF.

This clone showed up just a few times. The chain is built from TRBV2 and TRBJ2-7; 9 bases align to TRBD1. Germline V gene data show CDR1 as SNHLY and CDR2 as FYNNEI. V trimming: 4 bases; J trimming: 6 bases; junction bases outside the gene matches: 13. There are 16 residues in the CDR3. CDR3 bases: TGTGCCAGCAGTGTGGACAGGGGCGGAGTGCCTACCGAGCAGTACTTC. It codes for CASSVDRGGVPTEQYF.

The V call is TRBV15, the J call TRBJ2-7; the match to TRBD1 covers 8 bases. Germline V gene data show CDR1 as LNHNV and CDR2 as YYDKDF (reference sequence). The V gene end was trimmed by 8 bases and the J gene end by 3 bases; junction bases not matched to a gene: 6. The CDR3 contains 13 residues. CDR3 residues: CATAQGVNYEQYF. The CDR3 coding sequence is TGTGCCACCGCACAGGGGGTGAACTACGAGCAGTACTTC.

The chain carries TRBV11-2 and TRBJ1-6; D unresolved. Trimming pared 0 bases from V and 9 bases from J, leaving 12 bases between. Germline V gives CDR1 SGHAT, CDR2 FQNNGV. CDR3 size: 15 residues. CDR3 coding DNA: TGTGCCAGCAGCTTAGATCTAGGTATCGGTTCACCCCTCCACTTT. The encoded protein is CASSLDLGIGSPLHF.

In this sample, this clone turned up a few times. The rearrangement links TRBV28 to TRBJ1-6; maybe TRBD1 (6 bases). The V gene's germline CDR1 is MDHEN and CDR2 SYDVKM. This CDR3 comprises 15 residues. V lost 3 bases to trimming and J lost 6 bases, with 12 bases between them. The DNA for the CDR3 is TGTGCCAGCAGTTTCCACAGGGACGGTAATTCACCCCTCCACTTT. Protein product: CASSFHRDGNSPLHF.

The V gene is TRBV30, the J gene TRBJ1-2; 9 bases fit TRBD1. The germline CDR1 and CDR2 sequences are GTSNPN and SVGIG (reference sequence). Trimming cost V 4 bases and J 4 bases; bases outside gene matches: 7. This CDR3 spans 14 amino acids. DNA for the CDR3: TGTGCCTGGAACCTCGGACAGGGGAGCTATGGCTACACCTTC. Residues: CAWNLGQGSYGYTF.

The V and J genes are TRBV5-1 and TRBJ2-6; 8 bases line up with TRBD1. The germline V gene encodes CDR1 SGHRS and CDR2 YFSETQ. The CDR3 is 17 amino acids. After removal of 4 bases from V and 0 bases from J, the junction contained 6 bases not matched to a gene. The DNA of the CDR3 is TGCGCCAGCAGCGGACAGGGCGGCTCCTCTGGGGCCAACGTCCTGACTTTC. Translating it yields CASSGQGGSSGANVLTF.

This chain uses TRBV6-1 with TRBJ2-7; D may be TRBD2 (5 bases). The germline CDR1 and CDR2 sequences are MNHNS and SASEGT. V lost 6 bases and J 3 bases, leaving 9 bases between the germline ends. The length of the CDR3 is 12 residues. Here the CDR3 DNA reads TGTGCCAGCAGCCTACTAGGCTACGAGCAGTACTTC. This translates into CASSLLGYEQYF.

The gene calls are TRBV30 and TRBJ2-3; TRBD2 matches 8 bases. CDR1 is GTSNPN, CDR2 SVGIG, per germline (reference sequence). J was trimmed by 2 bases and V by 0 bases; bases with no gene match: 4. This CDR3 spans 15 amino acids. The CDR3 loop is CAWSVGRGVTDTQYF. The CDR3 coding sequence is TGTGCCTGGAGTGTAGGGCGGGGGGTCACAGATACGCAGTATTTT.

The rearrangement uses TRBV6-5 and TRBJ2-7, with D possibly TRBD1 on 6 matching bases. Germline assignment: CDR1 MNHEY and CDR2 SVGAGI. V lost 7 bases and J 2 bases, leaving 15 bases between the germline ends. The CDR3 runs 14 residues. DNA for the CDR3: TGTGCCAGCACCAAAGGGGGACAAGCCTACGAGCAGTACTTC. Translating gives CASTKGGQAYEQYF.

This clone was seen only once. The genes are TRBV5-4 and TRBJ2-1, with 9 bases aligning to TRBD2. This CDR3 has 16 amino acids. With 0 bases clipped from V and 10 bases from J, the junction kept 11 bases outside the gene matches. CDR1 is SGHNT and CDR2 is YYREEE in the germline V gene (reference sequence). CDR3 DNA: TGTGCCAGCAGCTTGGATGGCGGGACTAGCCGAAGCGAGCAGTTCTTC. It translates to CASSLDGGTSRSEQFF.

The chain uses TRBV5-1 and TRBJ2-1; 7 bases are shared with TRBD1. The CDR3 is 14 residues long. The ends lost 4 bases at V and 8 bases at J; junction bases unmatched: 9. Germline CDR1 is SGHRS and CDR2 is YFSETQ. The CDR3 spells CASSPGTDRDEQFF. The CDR3 coding sequence is TGCGCCAGCAGCCCCGGGACAGACCGCGATGAGCAGTTCTTC.

The chain combines TRBV29-1 with TRBJ2-1; the match to TRBD2 covers 13 bases. From germline, CDR1 is SQVTM and CDR2 ANQGSEA. The CDR3 runs 15 residues. V was clipped by 0 bases and J by 8 bases; unmatched bases: 4. The CDR3 bases are TGCAGCGTTGAAGAGGGACTAGCGGGGACGCATGAGCAGTTCTTC. Protein sequence: CSVEEGLAGTHEQFF.

This clone is labeled as medium-sized. V usage is TRBV7-9 and J usage is TRBJ2-3; no clear D gene. Germline V CDR1 and CDR2: SEHNR, FQNEAQ (reference sequence). The CDR3 extends over 12 amino acids. V lost 5 bases and J lost 3, with 6 bases in between. Here the CDR3 DNA reads TGTGCCAGCAGCCCCCAGACAGATACGCAGTATTTT. This sequence encodes CASSPQTDTQYF.

This clone was recorded once. This rearrangement joins TRBV14 to TRBJ2-1; 10 bases are shared with TRBD1. V dropped 4 bases and J dropped 4; count of bases not matched to a gene: 4. CDR3 length equals 15 residues. Germline assignment: CDR1 SGHDN and CDR2 FVKESK. The CDR3 DNA reads as TGTGCCAGCAGCCCAGGACAGGGGGGTTACAATGAGCAGTTCTTC. It codes for CASSPGQGGYNEQFF.

The rearrangement links TRBV19 to TRBJ2-7; 10 nucleotides agree with TRBD1. This CDR3 has 14 residues. V lost 4 bases and J lost 2; bases outside the gene matches: 2. Germline CDR1 and CDR2: LNHDA and SQIVND (reference sequence). CDR3 protein: CASSTTGGAYEQYF. In DNA form, the CDR3 reads TGTGCCAGTAGTACGACAGGGGGCGCCTACGAGCAGTACTTC. Supplemented by reference TRBV19 and TRBJ2-7, the full variable domain reads DGGITQSPKYLFRKEGQNVTLSCEQNLNHDAMYWYRQDPGQGLRLIYYSQIVNDFQKGDIAEGYSVSREKKESFPLTVTSAQKNPTAFYLCASSTTGGAYEQYFGPGTRLTVT.

The table lists this clone with a count of one. CDR3 loop: CASASVPDTQYF. The CDR3 DNA reads TGTGCCAGCGCCAGCGTCCCAGATACGCAGTATTTT. The chain combines TRBV6-6 with TRBJ2-3; no firm D call. The V end lost 8 bases, the J end lost 4 bases, and 10 bases lay between the germline ends. CDR3 length: 12 residues. The germline V gene encodes CDR1 MNHNY and CDR2 SVGAGI (reference sequence).

The genes are TRBV5-6 and TRBJ1-2; D remains ambiguous. The CDR3 has 16 amino acids. Per germline, CDR1 SGHDT and CDR2 YYEEEE. Trimming took 6 bases from V and 1 from J, leaving 19 bases between them. The CDR3 nucleotides read TGTGCCAGCACCCCTGGGAAGCGCGGGAGTAACTATGGCTACACCTTC. Translating it yields CASTPGKRGSNYGYTF.